Listed below are T cell receptor beta chains from one sample, sequenced in a study of monozygotic twins with inflammatory bowel disease. Each CDR3 protein gets one entry in TCRdb, which reprocessed the 5' RACE reads and gives no DNA. Here the sample table reports around 210,000 distinct CDR3 sequences. Specimen: blood. These receptors came from a human donor with ulcerative colitis or Crohn's disease, or a healthy co-twin of an affected twin (not recorded which). CDR3s include the opening cysteine and the closing phenylalanine or tryptophan.

j_gene | v_gene | CDR3aa
TRBJ1-2 | TRBV12-3/TRBV12-4 | CASSLSAGANYGYTF
TRBJ1-2 | TRBV28 | CASSPLLGGSYGYTF
TRBJ2-1 | TRBV12-3/TRBV12-4 | CASSARTGTEQFF
TRBJ1-2 | TRBV5-1 | CASSYQGQGSDGYTF
TRBJ1-6 | TRBV3-1 | CASSPLGAGNSPLHF
TRBJ1-6 | TRBV7-2 | CASSLRGGNSPLHF
TRBJ1-4 | TRBV13 | CASSFRDLQTGEKLFF
TRBJ2-3 | TRBV4-2 | CASSQESPLAGGQNTQYF
TRBJ2-1 | TRBV7-2 | CASRPQGTSGGEQFF
TRBJ2-7 | TRBV10-3 | CAGGTGVTYEQYF
TRBJ1-5 | TRBV7-8 | CASSPRGTGIGQPQHF
TRBJ2-7 | TRBV29-1 | CSVVTTYEQYF
TRBJ2-3 | TRBV7-2 | CASSYNLRGADTQYF
TRBJ2-3 | TRBV4-2 | CASSQGASGRADTQYF
TRBJ1-1 | TRBV6-6 | CASSYIPRDTEAFF